This TCR beta chain was identified in a study of blood T cell repertoires in COVID-19. For the study at large: Whether acute or convalescent, the COVID-19 samples came from the United States, Italy and Spain. Sample material is recorded as cDNA or gDNA derived from T cells, B-cell-depleted T cells, or PBMCs.

V lost 3 bases, J lost 5 bases, and 6 bases stayed unmatched. Germline CDR1 SGDLS, CDR2 YYNGEE. CDR3 length equals 15 residues. In the authors' methods: Scientists estimated how many nucleated cells there were by amplifying reference gene primers. TCRdb's copy holds only in-frame clones and misses some; the assay was immunoSEQ multiplex PCR. That table is the source of V, J and clone size, and D and trimming were worked out from the DNA. Among about 120,000 clones listed, roughly 91% were seen once. The TCR comes from a woman between 50 and 59 years old with acute or convalescent COVID-19. V usage is TRBV9 and J usage is TRBJ2-5, with TRBD2 matching over 11 bases. The sample taken for sequencing was peripheral blood. The CDR3 nucleotides read TGTGCCAGCAGCGGACTAGCGGGACCAGCGGAGACCCAGTACTTC. Protein: CASSGLAGPAETQYF.